The sequence of this T cell receptor beta chain was determined in a study of early T cells in non-severe SARS-CoV-2 infection. Germline loops: CDR1 SGDLS, CDR2 YYNGEE. V was pared by 4 bases and J by 5 bases, with 10 bases between. The CDR3 runs to 12 residues. TCRdb independently ran MiXCR on the 5' RACE reads; one entry per CDR3 protein. The sample carries under 75,000 distinct CDR3 sequences, roughly an eighth recorded once. The clonotype originates from an adult who was a healthcare worker with PCR-confirmed SARS-CoV-2 infection or an uninfected control (not recorded which). This chain joins TRBV9 and TRBJ2-7, with D hard to call. Material: whole blood. CDR3 amino acids: CASSPVGDEQYF. In DNA, the CDR3 is TGTGCCAGCAGCCCCGTTGGGGACGAGCAGTACTTC.